The 4 T cell receptor beta chains below were found in one sample sequenced in a study of T-cell reconstitution after alpha-beta-depleted transplantation in children (dated by TCRdb to the mid-2010s). Per the publication, the treatment or condition label means: allogeneic hematopoietic cell transplantation with graft depleted of TCRalphabeta T cells and CD19 B cells. The library came from PCR. The run used an Illumina HiSeq 2500. To normalize quantification of the TCRbeta repertoire, the TCR libraries were built with molecular barcoding that relied on unique molecular identifiers. TCRdb reprocessed the public reads (quality trimming at Q25 with fastp, clone calling with MiXCR) and kept in-frame beta chains. Every entry covers one CDR3 protein and lists the most common genes and DNA from its rows. Counted in this sample were around 490,000 distinct CDR3 sequences; around 10% of them appeared once. The ten most abundant clones make up less than 15% of the sample.

The sequenced sample was PBMCs, mostly from graft donor cells, obtained 180 days after TCRalphabeta/CD19-depleted stem cell transplant. These receptor sequences come from a female patient between 2 and 15 years old who had a stem cell transplant for aplastic anemia, so the T cells may come from the graft donor.

This clonotype has more than one count but fewer than ten. V usage is TRBV7-9 and J usage is TRBJ2-1; perhaps TRBD2 as D (5 bases). Germline V CDR1 and CDR2: SEHNR, FQNEAQ (reference sequence). Trimming took off 1 base at V and 7 bases at J, with 8 bases between the two ends. The CDR3 length is 13 residues. CDR3 sequence (DNA): TGTGCCAGCAGCTTAGTGGGAGTAAATGAGCAGTTCTTC. Translating it yields CASSLVGVNEQFF.

The V call is TRBV4-1, the J call TRBJ1-1; TRBD1 matches at 10 bases. J gave up 5 bases and V 0 bases, and 9 bases lay outside the gene matches. Germline V lookup: CDR1 MGHRA, CDR2 YSYEKL. CDR3 size: 17 residues. CDR3 sequence reads: CASSQDWDRGTETEAFF. CDR3 in DNA: TGCGCCAGCAGCCAAGATTGGGACAGGGGTACGGAAACTGAAGCTTTCTTT.

This chain joins TRBV6-5 and TRBJ1-2; weak D call: TRBD1 (5 bases). This CDR3 has 14 residues. Germline V gives CDR1 MNHEY, CDR2 SVGAGI. Trimming took off 2 bases at V and 6 bases at J, with 13 bases between the two ends. For the CDR3, the DNA is TGTGCCAGCAGTTACGCGCAGGGAAGCGATGGCTACACCTTC. Its translation: CASSYAQGSDGYTF.

This clonotype occurred a few times. V gene TRBV20-1 combines with J gene TRBJ1-5, with D possibly being TRBD1 (5 bases). Germline CDR1 is DFQATT and CDR2 is SNEGSKA (reference sequence). The CDR3 runs 15 residues. Trimming left V 3 bases short and J 5 bases short, with 17 bases between. The CDR3 bases are TGCAGTGCTAGGAGATGGGGACGAAGACATCAGCCCCAGCATTTT. It translates to CSARRWGRRHQPQHF.